This T cell receptor (beta chain) derives from a study of shared clonotypes between healthy human individuals. Germline trimming cut 0 bases from V and 1 base from J; bases unmatched to any gene: 9. The CDR3 loop spans 17 amino acids. Per sorted-subset replicate PCR, input was 200 to 250 ng DNA, representing about 29,000 T cell genomes. Assay used: immunoSEQ multiplex PCR; TCRdb lists only in-frame clones, some missing. The sample holds millions of clones, roughly nine tenths seen once. Sequencing used naive CD4+ T cells sorted from blood. Subset indicated: CD45RA+ positively selected. The genes are TRBV5-3 and TRBJ2-5; 7 bases line up with TRBD1. TRBV5-3 is filed as an ORF, its function uncertain. This receptor was identified in a man in his late teens or twenties in good health. The CDR3 DNA follows: TGTGCCAGAAGCTTGGCCGACAGGGCCCCCTTCCAAGAGACCCAGTACTTC. Its protein is CARSLADRAPFQETQYF.